One and the same sample provided the 4 T cell receptor beta chains below, sequenced in a study of blood T cell repertoires in COVID-19. Profiled with immunoSEQ multiplex PCR; TCRdb holds only in-frame clones, not every one. The sample has 300,000 to 350,000 clones, over 75% seen once. Input material: PBMCs or T cells enriched from blood (not recorded which). The receptors were gathered from a man aged 25 to 45 who had recovered from COVID-19.

J is TRBJ2-3 and V is TRBV3-1 (or the pseudogene TRBV3-2); 10 bases agree with TRBD2. CDR3 size: 15 residues. The V and J ends lost 4 bases and 3 bases, in that order; junction bases with no gene match: 4. CDR1 and CDR2 (germline): LGHDT, YNNKEL (reference sequence). This chain's CDR3 is CASSPRAGGTDTQYF. DNA for the CDR3: TGTGCCAGCAGCCCGAGAGCGGGGGGGACAGATACGCAGTATTTT.

This clone has only a few counts. V is TRBV12-3 or TRBV12-4 and J is TRBJ2-7, with D possibly matching TRBD1 (6 bases). V was trimmed by 6 bases and J by 6 bases, leaving 15 bases between them. The CDR3 runs to 13 residues. CDR3 sequence: CASSQQGLFEQYF. CDR3 coding DNA: TGTGCCAGCAGCCAACAGGGCTTGTTCGAGCAGTACTTC.

The DNA of the CDR3 is TGTGCCAGCAGCGTAGAAGTGACAGGGGGCGAAGCAGCCCACGAGCAGTACTTC. Its translation is CASSVEVTGGEAAHEQYF. The J gene is TRBJ2-7, the V gene TRBV9, with 10 bases that match TRBD1. The germline V gene has CDR1 SGDLS and CDR2 YYNGEE. There are 18 residues in the CDR3. The V segment lost 0 bases and the J segment 5 bases; nucleotides outside the gene matches: 14.

The chain uses TRBV7-6 and TRBJ1-4, with no clear D. Trimming pared 0 bases from V and 0 bases from J, leaving 5 bases between. The CDR3 contains 15 residues. Germline CDR1 and CDR2: SGHVS and FNYEAQ. The CDR3 here is CASSLARSTNEKLFF. As DNA, the CDR3 is TGTGCCAGCAGCTTAGCTCGGTCAACTAATGAAAAACTGTTTTTT.